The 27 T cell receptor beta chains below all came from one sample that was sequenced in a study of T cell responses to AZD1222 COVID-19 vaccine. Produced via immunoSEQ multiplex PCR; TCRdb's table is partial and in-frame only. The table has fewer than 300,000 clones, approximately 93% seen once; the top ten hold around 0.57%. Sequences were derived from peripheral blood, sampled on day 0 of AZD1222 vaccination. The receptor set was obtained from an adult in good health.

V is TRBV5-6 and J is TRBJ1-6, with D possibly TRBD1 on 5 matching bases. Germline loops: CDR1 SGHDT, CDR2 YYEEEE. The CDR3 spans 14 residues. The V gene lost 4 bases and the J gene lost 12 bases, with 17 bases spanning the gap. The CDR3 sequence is CASSTGTGLGPLHF. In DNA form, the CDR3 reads TGTGCCAGCAGCACCGGGACCGGCCTGGGACCCCTCCACTTT. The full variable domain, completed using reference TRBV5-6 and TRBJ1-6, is DAGVTQSPTHLIKTRGQQVTLRCSPKSGHDTVSWYQQALGQGPQFIFQYYEEEERQRGNFPDRFSGHQFPNYSSELNVNALLLGDSALYLCASSTGTGLGPLHFGNGTRLTVT.

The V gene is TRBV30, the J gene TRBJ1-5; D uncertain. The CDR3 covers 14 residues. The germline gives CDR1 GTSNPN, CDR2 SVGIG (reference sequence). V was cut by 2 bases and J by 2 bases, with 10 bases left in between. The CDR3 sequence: CAWSLQHGNQPQHF. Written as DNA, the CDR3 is TGTGCCTGGAGTCTACAGCATGGCAATCAGCCCCAGCATTTT.

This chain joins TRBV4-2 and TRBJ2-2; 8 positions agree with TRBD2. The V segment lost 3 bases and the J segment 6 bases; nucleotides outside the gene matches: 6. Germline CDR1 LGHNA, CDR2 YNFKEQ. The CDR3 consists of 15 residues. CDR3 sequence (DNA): TGTGCCAGCAGCCAGGAACTAGCGGTGGCCGGGGAGCTGTTTTTT. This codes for CASSQELAVAGELFF.

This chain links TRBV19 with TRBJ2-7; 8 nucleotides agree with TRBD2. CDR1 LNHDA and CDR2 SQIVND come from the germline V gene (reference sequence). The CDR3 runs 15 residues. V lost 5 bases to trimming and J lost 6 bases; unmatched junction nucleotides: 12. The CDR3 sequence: CASSPTSAGGSEQYF. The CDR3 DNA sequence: TGTGCCAGTAGTCCTACTTCGGCGGGAGGTAGCGAGCAGTACTTC.

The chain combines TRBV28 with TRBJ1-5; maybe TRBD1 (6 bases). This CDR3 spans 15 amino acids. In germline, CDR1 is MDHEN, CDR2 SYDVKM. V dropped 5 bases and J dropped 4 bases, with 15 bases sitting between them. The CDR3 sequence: CASSTLGGLNQPQHF. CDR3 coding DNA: TGTGCCAGCAGTACCCTGGGGGGGCTGAATCAGCCCCAGCATTTT.

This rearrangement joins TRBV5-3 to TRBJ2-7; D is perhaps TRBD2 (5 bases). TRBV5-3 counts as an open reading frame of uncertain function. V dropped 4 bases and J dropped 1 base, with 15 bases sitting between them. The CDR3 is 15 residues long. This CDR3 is CARSLPRALSYEQYF. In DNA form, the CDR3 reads TGTGCCAGAAGCCTCCCGCGGGCCCTATCCTACGAGCAGTACTTC.

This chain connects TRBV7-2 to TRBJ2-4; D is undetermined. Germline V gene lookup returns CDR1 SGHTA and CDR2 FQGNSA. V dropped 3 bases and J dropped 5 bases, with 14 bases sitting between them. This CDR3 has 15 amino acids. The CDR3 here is CASSLSRVGQNIQYF. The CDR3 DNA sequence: TGTGCCAGCAGCTTGAGTCGGGTCGGACAAAACATTCAGTACTTC. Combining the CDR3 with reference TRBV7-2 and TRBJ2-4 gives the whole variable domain GAGVSQSPSNKVTEKGKDVELRCDPISGHTALYWYRQSLGQGLEFLIYFQGNSAPDKSGLPSDRFSAERTGGSVSTLTIQRTQQEDSAVYLCASSLSRVGQNIQYFGAGTRLSVL.

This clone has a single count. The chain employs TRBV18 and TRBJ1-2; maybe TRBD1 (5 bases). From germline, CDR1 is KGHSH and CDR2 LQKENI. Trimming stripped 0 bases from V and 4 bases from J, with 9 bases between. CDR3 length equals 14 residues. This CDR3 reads CASSPPTDPYGYTF. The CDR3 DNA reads TGTGCCAGCTCACCACCGACAGATCCCTATGGCTACACCTTC. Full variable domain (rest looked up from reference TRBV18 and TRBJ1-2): NAGVMQNPRHLVRRRGQEARLRCSPMKGHSHVYWYRQLPEEGLKFMVYLQKENIIDESGMPKERFSAEFPKEGPSILRIQQVVRGDSAAYFCASSPPTDPYGYTFGSGTRLTVV.

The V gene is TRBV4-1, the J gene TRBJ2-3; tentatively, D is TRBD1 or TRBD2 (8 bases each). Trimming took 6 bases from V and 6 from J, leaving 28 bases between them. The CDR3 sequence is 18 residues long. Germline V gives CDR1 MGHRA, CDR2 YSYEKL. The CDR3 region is CASRSRGAGATGGDTQYF. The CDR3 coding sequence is TGCGCCAGCAGATCCCGGGGAGCGGGGGCCACAGGGGGGGATACGCAGTATTTT.

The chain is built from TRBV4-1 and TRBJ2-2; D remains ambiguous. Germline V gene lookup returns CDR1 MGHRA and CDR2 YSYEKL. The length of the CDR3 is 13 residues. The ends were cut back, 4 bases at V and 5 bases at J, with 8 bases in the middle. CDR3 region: CASSPKETGELFF. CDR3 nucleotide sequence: TGCGCCAGCAGCCCTAAGGAAACCGGGGAGCTGTTTTTT.

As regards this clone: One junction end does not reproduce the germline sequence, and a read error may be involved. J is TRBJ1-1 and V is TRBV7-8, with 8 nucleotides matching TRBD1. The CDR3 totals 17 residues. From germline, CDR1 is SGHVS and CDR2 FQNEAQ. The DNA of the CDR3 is TGTGCCAGCACCTTAAAGCGCAGGGGGCAGCGAGACACTGAAGCTTTCTTT. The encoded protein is CASTLKRRGQRDTEAFF.

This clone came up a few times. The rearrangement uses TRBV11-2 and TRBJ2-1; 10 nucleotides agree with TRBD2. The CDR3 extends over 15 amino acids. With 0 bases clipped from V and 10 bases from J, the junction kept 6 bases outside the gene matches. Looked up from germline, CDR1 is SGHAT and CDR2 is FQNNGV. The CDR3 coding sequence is TGTGCCAGCAGCTTAGATCGCGGACTAGCGGAGGAGCAGTTCTTC. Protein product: CASSLDRGLAEEQFF.

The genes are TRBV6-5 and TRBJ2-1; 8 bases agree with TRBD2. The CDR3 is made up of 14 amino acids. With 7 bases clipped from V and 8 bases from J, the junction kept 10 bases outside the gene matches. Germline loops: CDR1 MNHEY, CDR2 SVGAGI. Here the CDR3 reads CASTHLAGGDEQFF. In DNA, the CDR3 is TGTGCCAGCACTCACCTAGCGGGCGGGGATGAGCAGTTCTTC.

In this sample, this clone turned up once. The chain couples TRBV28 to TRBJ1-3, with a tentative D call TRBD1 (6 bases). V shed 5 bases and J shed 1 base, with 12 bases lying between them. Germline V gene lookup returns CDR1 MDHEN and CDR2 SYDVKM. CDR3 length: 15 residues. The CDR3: CASSPWTVSGNTIYF. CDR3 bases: TGTGCCAGCAGTCCTTGGACAGTGTCTGGAAACACCATATATTTT.

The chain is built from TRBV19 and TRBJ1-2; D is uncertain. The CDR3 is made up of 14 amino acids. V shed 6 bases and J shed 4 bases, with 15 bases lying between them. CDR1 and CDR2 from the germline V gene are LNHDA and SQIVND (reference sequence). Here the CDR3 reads CASSPEGLSYGYTF. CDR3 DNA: TGTGCCAGTAGCCCCGAGGGCCTCAGCTATGGCTACACCTTC.

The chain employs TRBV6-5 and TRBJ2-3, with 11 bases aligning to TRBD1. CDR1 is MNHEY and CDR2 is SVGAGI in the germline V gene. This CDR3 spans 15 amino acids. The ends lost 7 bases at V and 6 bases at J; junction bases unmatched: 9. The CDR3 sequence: CASTPRDRGEDTQYF. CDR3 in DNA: TGTGCCAGCACCCCTCGGGACAGGGGGGAGGATACGCAGTATTTT.

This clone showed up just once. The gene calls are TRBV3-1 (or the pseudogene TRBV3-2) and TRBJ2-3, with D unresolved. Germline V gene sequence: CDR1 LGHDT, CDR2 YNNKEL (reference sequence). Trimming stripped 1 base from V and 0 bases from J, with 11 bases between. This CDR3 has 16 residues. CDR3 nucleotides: TGTGCCAGCAGCCAAGTCGGAGATACTAGCACAGATACGCAGTATTTT. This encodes CASSQVGDTSTDTQYF.

DNA for the CDR3: TGTGCCAGTAAGAGGGGGGCCGGTAATTCACCCCTCCACTTT. Protein: CASKRGAGNSPLHF. The genes are TRBV19 and TRBJ1-6, with D maybe TRBD1 (6 bases). Germline CDR1 reads LNHDA; CDR2 reads SQIVND (reference sequence). This CDR3 region has 14 residues. V dropped 7 bases and J dropped 6 bases, with 13 bases sitting between them.

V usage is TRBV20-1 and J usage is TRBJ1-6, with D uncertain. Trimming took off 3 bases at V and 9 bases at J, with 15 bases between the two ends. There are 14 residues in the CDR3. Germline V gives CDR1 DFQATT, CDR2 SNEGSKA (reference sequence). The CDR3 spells CSASSGPGRSPLHF. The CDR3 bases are TGCAGTGCTAGTTCCGGCCCCGGGCGTTCACCCCTCCACTTT.

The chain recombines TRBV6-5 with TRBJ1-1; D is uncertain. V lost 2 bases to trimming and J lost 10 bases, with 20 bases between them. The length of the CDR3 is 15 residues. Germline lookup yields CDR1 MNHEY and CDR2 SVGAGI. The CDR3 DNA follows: TGTGCCAGCAGTTACGTGCCCCGGCCCGTTATATTAGCTTTCTTT. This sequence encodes CASSYVPRPVILAFF.

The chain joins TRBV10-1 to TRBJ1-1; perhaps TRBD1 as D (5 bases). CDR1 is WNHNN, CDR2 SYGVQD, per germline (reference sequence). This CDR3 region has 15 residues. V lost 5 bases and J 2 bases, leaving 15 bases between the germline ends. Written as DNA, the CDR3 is TGCGCCAGCAGTAGCGGATTGGGACTAAACACTGAAGCTTTCTTT. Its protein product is CASSSGLGLNTEAFF.

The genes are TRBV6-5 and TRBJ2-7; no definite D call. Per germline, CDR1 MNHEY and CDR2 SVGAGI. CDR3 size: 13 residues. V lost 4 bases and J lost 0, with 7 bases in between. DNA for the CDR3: TGTGCCAGCAGTTCTCGCGGCTCCTACGAGCAGTACTTC. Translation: CASSSRGSYEQYF.

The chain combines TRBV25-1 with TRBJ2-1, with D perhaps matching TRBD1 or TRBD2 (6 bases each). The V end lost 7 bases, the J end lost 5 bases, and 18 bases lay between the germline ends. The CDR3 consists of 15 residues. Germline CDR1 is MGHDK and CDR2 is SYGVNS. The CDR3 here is CASTAPTGGHNEQFF. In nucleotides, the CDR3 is TGTGCCAGCACCGCCCCCACCGGGGGCCACAATGAGCAGTTCTTC.

The CDR3 nucleotides read TGTGCCAGCACCCTCGCTAACTCCTACAATGAGCAGTTCTTC. This sequence encodes CASTLANSYNEQFF. V and J are TRBV7-2 and TRBJ2-1; D gene unclear. Trimming left V 7 bases short and J 0 bases short, with 10 bases between. The germline gives CDR1 SGHTA, CDR2 FQGNSA. There are 14 residues in the CDR3.

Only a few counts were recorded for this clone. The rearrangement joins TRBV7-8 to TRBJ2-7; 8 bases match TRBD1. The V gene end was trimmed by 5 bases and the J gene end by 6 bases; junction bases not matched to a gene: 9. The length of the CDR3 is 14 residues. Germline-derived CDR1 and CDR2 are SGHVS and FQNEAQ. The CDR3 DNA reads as TGTGCCAGCAGCCCGGACAGGGTAGGCTCCGAGCAGTACTTC. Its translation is CASSPDRVGSEQYF.

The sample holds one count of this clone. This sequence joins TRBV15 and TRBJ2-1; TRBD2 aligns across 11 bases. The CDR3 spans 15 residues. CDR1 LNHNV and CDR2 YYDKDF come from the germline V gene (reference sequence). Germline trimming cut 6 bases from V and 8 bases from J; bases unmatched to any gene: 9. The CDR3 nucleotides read TGTGCCACCAGGTTAGCGGGAGGGCCCAGGGATGAGCAGTTCTTC. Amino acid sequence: CATRLAGGPRDEQFF.

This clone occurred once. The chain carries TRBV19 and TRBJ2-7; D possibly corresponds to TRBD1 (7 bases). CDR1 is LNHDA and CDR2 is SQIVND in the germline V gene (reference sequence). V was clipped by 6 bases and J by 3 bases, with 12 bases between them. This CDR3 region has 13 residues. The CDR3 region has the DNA TGTGCCAGTAGCCAGGGGGGCGGCTACGAGCAGTACTTC. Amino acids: CASSQGGGYEQYF.